The 24 T cell receptor beta chains presented below share a single source sample, sequenced in a study of T cell responses to AZD1222 COVID-19 vaccine. TCRdb's copy holds only in-frame clones and misses some; the assay was immunoSEQ multiplex PCR. The repertoire has some 200,000 clones, about nine tenths of them found once; the top ten carry over 0.85%. Sequences were derived from peripheral blood, sampled on day 0 of AZD1222 vaccination. These receptors came from an adult in good health.

The V call is TRBV18, the J call TRBJ2-2; D gene uncertain. This CDR3 comprises 13 residues. V lost 4 bases and J 4 bases, leaving 7 bases between the germline ends. Germline-derived CDR1 and CDR2 are KGHSH and LQKENI. The CDR3 DNA sequence: TGTGCCAGCTCACGCCTTCCCACCGGGGAGCTGTTTTTT. This translates into CASSRLPTGELFF.

The rearrangement joins TRBV2 to TRBJ2-7; TRBD1 matches 7 bases. The CDR3 sequence is 14 residues long. Germline values: CDR1 SNHLY, CDR2 FYNNEI. The J segment lost 2 bases and the V segment lost 3 bases, leaving 4 bases of the junction unmatched. CDR3 sequence (DNA): TGTGCCAGCAGTGATGTCCAGGGGGCCTACGAGCAGTACTTC. Its translation: CASSDVQGAYEQYF.

This clone was detected a few times. The rearrangement links TRBV7-2 to TRBJ2-1, with TRBD2 identical over 10 bases. This CDR3 spans 17 amino acids. CDR1 SGHTA and CDR2 FQGNSA come from the germline V gene. The V gene end was trimmed by 1 base and the J gene end by 3 bases; junction bases not matched to a gene: 6. CDR3 bases: TGTGCCAGCAGCTTAGGGCCCGGACTAGCGGTCTACAATGAGCAGTTCTTC. Translation gives CASSLGPGLAVYNEQFF. Full variable domain (remainder filled in from reference TRBV7-2 and TRBJ2-1): GAGVSQSPSNKVTEKGKDVELRCDPISGHTALYWYRQSLGQGLEFLIYFQGNSAPDKSGLPSDRFSAERTGGSVSTLTIQRTQQEDSAVYLCASSLGPGLAVYNEQFFGPGTRLTVL.

V and J are TRBV2 and TRBJ1-1; 9 bases match TRBD1. Germline values: CDR1 SNHLY, CDR2 FYNNEI. With V trimmed by 1 base and J by 4 bases, 7 bases remained unmatched. There are 16 residues in the CDR3. The CDR3, as DNA: TGTGCCAGCAGTGAAGGAGGGACAGGGAGGTTCACTGAAGCTTTCTTT. Translating it yields CASSEGGTGRFTEAFF.

The V call is TRBV18, the J call TRBJ1-4; weak D call: TRBD1 (5 bases). CDR3 length equals 16 residues. Trimming stripped 2 bases from V and 5 bases from J, with 15 bases between. Germline assignment: CDR1 KGHSH and CDR2 LQKENI. The CDR3 here is CASSPGTYRRNEKLFF. DNA for the CDR3: TGTGCCAGCTCACCAGGAACTTACAGGAGAAATGAAAAACTGTTTTTT. The variable domain in full, completed from reference TRBV18 and TRBJ1-4, reads NAGVMQNPRHLVRRRGQEARLRCSPMKGHSHVYWYRQLPEEGLKFMVYLQKENIIDESGMPKERFSAEFPKEGPSILRIQQVVRGDSAAYFCASSPGTYRRNEKLFFGSGTQLSVL.

This clone was observed once. The chain links TRBV7-2 to TRBJ2-3; 10 bases are a match to TRBD2. This CDR3 has 15 residues. Looked up from germline, CDR1 is SGHTA and CDR2 is FQGNSA. With 6 bases clipped from V and 4 bases from J, the junction kept 7 bases outside the gene matches. The CDR3 DNA sequence: TGTGCCAGCAGACAAAGCGGGGGGGCGTCAGATACGCAGTATTTT. Residues: CASRQSGGASDTQYF.

This sequence joins TRBV12-5 and TRBJ2-3; TRBD2 aligns across 8 bases. Trimming at V came to 7 bases and at J to 2 bases, leaving 8 bases not matched to a gene. This CDR3 spans 15 amino acids. Per germline, CDR1 LGHNT and CDR2 FRNRAP. The CDR3 DNA follows: TGTGCTAGTGCCACCGGAGCGGGGGTCACAGATACGCAGTATTTT. This codes for CASATGAGVTDTQYF.

The count of this clone is one. The chain joins TRBV10-2 to TRBJ2-7; a possible D gene is TRBD1 (5 bases). Trimming took off 0 bases at V and 3 bases at J, with 9 bases between the two ends. The germline gives CDR1 WSHSY, CDR2 SAAADI. CDR3 size: 14 residues. Here the CDR3 reads CASSESGALYEQYF. CDR3 DNA sequence: TGCGCCAGCAGTGAGTCAGGGGCTCTCTACGAGCAGTACTTC.

CDR3 region: CASRRGGMGNEQFF. CDR3 nucleotides: TGTGCCAGCCGACGGGGCGGGATGGGGAATGAGCAGTTCTTC. The rearrangement links TRBV6-5 to TRBJ2-1; possibly TRBD2 for D (6 bases). There are 14 residues in the CDR3. Trimming took off 8 bases at V and 7 bases at J, with 18 bases between the two ends. Germline V gene lookup returns CDR1 MNHEY and CDR2 SVGAGI.

The chain joins TRBV11-3 to TRBJ2-7; D gene uncertain. The CDR3 has 14 residues. Trimming stripped 6 bases from V and 0 bases from J, with 12 bases between. Per germline, CDR1 SGHNT and CDR2 YENEEA. CDR3 sequence (DNA): TGTGCCAGCAGTCCTGCTGGCTCCTCCTACGAGCAGTACTTC. Protein product: CASSPAGSSYEQYF.

The chain joins TRBV28 to TRBJ2-5, with 7 bases matching TRBD1. Germline CDR1 reads MDHEN; CDR2 reads SYDVKM. The length of the CDR3 is 16 residues. Germline trimming cut 3 bases from V and 5 bases from J; bases unmatched to any gene: 12. CDR3 in amino acids: CASSLGLNSDRETQYF. The DNA for the CDR3 is TGTGCCAGCAGTTTGGGCTTGAACTCGGACAGGGAGACCCAGTACTTC.

The chain is built from TRBV2 and TRBJ1-2; tentatively, D is TRBD1 (6 bases). From germline, CDR1 is SNHLY and CDR2 FYNNEI. V was shortened by 4 bases and J by 8 bases, with 20 bases between the two germline ends. CDR3 length equals 15 residues. The CDR3 bases are TGTGCCAGCAGTGTGTCGGGGGGCGCTTCGGGAGGCTACACCTTC. Protein: CASSVSGGASGGYTF. Based on the CDR3 plus reference TRBV2 and TRBJ1-2, the full variable domain is EPEVTQTPSHQVTQMGQEVILRCVPISNHLYFYWYRQILGQKVEFLVSFYNNEISEKSEIFDDQFSVERPDGSNFTLKIRSTKLEDSAMYFCASSVSGGASGGYTFGSGTRLTVV.

This chain connects TRBV2 to TRBJ1-3, with TRBD1 as a possible D gene (6 bases). Trimming pared 3 bases from V and 3 bases from J, leaving 9 bases between. This CDR3 is built from 14 residues. Germline loops: CDR1 SNHLY, CDR2 FYNNEI. In nucleotides, the CDR3 is TGTGCCAGCAGTGACCACAGGGTTGGAAACACCATATATTTT. Residues: CASSDHRVGNTIYF.

This clone came up a few times. V gene TRBV19 combines with J gene TRBJ2-7; the D call may be TRBD1 or TRBD2 (5 bases each). Germline CDR1 and CDR2: LNHDA and SQIVND (reference sequence). This CDR3 contains 13 residues. In nucleotides, the CDR3 is TGTGCGGTTGGTAGGGACGAATCCTACGAGCAGTACTTC. It codes for CAVGRDESYEQYF.

The chain combines TRBV5-1 with TRBJ2-7; possibly TRBD1 or TRBD2 for D (5 bases each). Germline V gene sequence: CDR1 SGHRS, CDR2 YFSETQ. V gave up 0 bases and J gave up 0 bases, with 10 bases separating them. The CDR3 has 15 amino acids. The CDR3 protein is CASSLAWGSSYEQYF. CDR3 in DNA: TGCGCCAGCAGCTTGGCCTGGGGGAGCTCCTACGAGCAGTACTTC.

The J gene is TRBJ2-7, the V gene TRBV24-1; TRBD2 agrees at 11 bases. Trimming cost V 10 bases and J 3 bases; bases outside gene matches: 4. The CDR3 is 13 amino acids. Germline CDR1 and CDR2: KGHDR and SFDVKD. CDR3 protein: CATATSGNYEQYF. The CDR3 region has the DNA TGTGCCACGGCGACTAGCGGGAACTACGAGCAGTACTTC.

The rearrangement uses TRBV4-3 and TRBJ1-2, with D maybe TRBD1 (6 bases). CDR1 and CDR2 from the germline V gene are LGHNA and YSLEER. V was clipped by 3 bases and J by 0 bases, with 14 bases between them. There are 16 residues in the CDR3. In DNA form, the CDR3 reads TGCGCCAGCAGCCAGGGGGCGGGAGGCACTAACTATGGCTACACCTTC. It yields the protein CASSQGAGGTNYGYTF.

The rearrangement links TRBV7-2 to TRBJ2-7, with 9 bases aligning to TRBD2. CDR3 length equals 14 residues. CDR1 and CDR2 (germline): SGHTA, FQGNSA. V lost 11 bases and J lost 1; bases outside the gene matches: 9. The CDR3 loop reads CAGSRGGASYEQYF. DNA for the CDR3: TGTGCCGGTTCGCGGGGGGGCGCATCCTACGAGCAGTACTTC.

The CDR3 DNA follows: TGTGCCAGTAGTATCGCGATAAATGATAACTATGGCTACACCTTC. This sequence encodes CASSIAINDNYGYTF. The genes are TRBV19 and TRBJ1-2, with unresolved D. The germline V and J ends were trimmed by 3 bases and 1 base, with 12 bases remaining between them. This CDR3 spans 15 amino acids. Germline CDR1 LNHDA, CDR2 SQIVND (reference sequence).

The chain is built from TRBV5-1 and TRBJ2-3, with 7 bases matching TRBD2. The CDR3 sequence is 15 residues long. Germline V gene lookup returns CDR1 SGHRS and CDR2 YFSETQ. The ends lost 4 bases at V and 1 base at J; junction bases unmatched: 6. The CDR3 nucleotides read TGCGCCAGCAGCGCGAATCTAGCGGGCACAGATACGCAGTATTTT. It is translated as CASSANLAGTDTQYF.

V and J are TRBV28 and TRBJ2-7; D possibly uses TRBD1 or TRBD2 (5 bases each). Germline assignment: CDR1 MDHEN and CDR2 SYDVKM. This CDR3 is built from 14 residues. With 2 bases removed from V and 3 bases from J, the gap between germline ends came to 11 bases. The CDR3 is CASSLRDRHYEQYF. The CDR3, as DNA: TGTGCCAGCAGTTTAAGGGACCGACACTACGAGCAGTACTTC.

The chain has TRBV9 and TRBJ1-1; D is perhaps TRBD1 (5 bases). Germline CDR1 and CDR2: SGDLS and YYNGEE. CDR3 size: 17 residues. The V end was cut by 4 bases, the J end by 3 bases, with 22 bases between. For the CDR3, the DNA is TGTGCCAGCAGCCCGATAGGGCGGGGCCAAGGGGACACTGAAGCTTTCTTT. Translation gives CASSPIGRGQGDTEAFF.

In this sample, this clone turned up a few times. The chain carries TRBV14 and TRBJ1-2; D uncertain. The CDR3 is made up of 13 amino acids. Trimming took 0 bases from V and 7 from J, leaving 9 bases between them. Germline CDR1 reads SGHDN; CDR2 reads FVKESK. CDR3: CASSQDAWSGYTF. DNA of the CDR3: TGTGCCAGCAGCCAAGATGCATGGTCTGGCTACACCTTC.

J is TRBJ1-1 and V is TRBV9; TRBD1 is a possible D gene (6 bases). Germline CDR1 is SGDLS and CDR2 is YYNGEE. This CDR3 has 14 residues. V gave up 1 base and J gave up 6 bases, with 13 bases separating them. The CDR3 here is CASSVSTGSSEAFF. CDR3 in DNA: TGTGCCAGCAGCGTATCGACAGGTTCCTCTGAAGCTTTCTTT.